The table lists the clone carrying this T cell receptor beta chain with many counts. Antigen specificity is unknown. The CDR3 sequence is 15 residues long. Germline CDR1 is SGHTA and CDR2 is FQGNSA. The V gene lost 1 base and the J gene lost 0 bases, with 9 bases spanning the gap. TCRdb fed the RT-PCR reads into MiXCR, producing one record per CDR3 protein. The sample has hundreds of thousands of distinct CDR3 sequences; approximately 9.9% are singletons. The sample originates from a study of response to subunit inactivated influenza vaccine. Study results and limitations: Each seasonal influenza vaccination recruits few new T cells, the authors suggested.

The origin of this receptor is a man aged 50 or older who received an inactivated influenza vaccine. The genes are TRBV7-2 and TRBJ1-1, with D tentatively TRBD1 (5 bases). Here the sequenced sample was PBMCs from blood, taken 40 to 50 days after vaccination. The CDR3 loop is CASSLVAGMNTEAFF. The DNA of the CDR3 is TGTGCCAGCAGCTTAGTGGCAGGGATGAACACTGAAGCTTTCTTT.